This TCR beta chain was retrieved from a study of T cell responses to AZD1222 COVID-19 vaccine. Whole-study findings and limits: Increases in Spike-specific TCR breadth and depth were seen after two AZD1222 doses. Most donors were white British, females outnumbered males, and clonal diversity was possibly underestimated.

Points on this clone: The antigen remains undetermined.

This table comes from immunoSEQ multiplex PCR, and its TCRdb copy is limited to in-frame clones, with some not included. The data hold around 150,000 clones, with around nine tenths observed a single time. V lost 1 base and J lost 8, with 18 bases in between. This CDR3 is built from 16 residues. Germline V gene data show CDR1 as SGHTA and CDR2 as FQGNSA. Material: peripheral blood, obtained on day 0 of AZD1222 vaccination. V is TRBV7-2 and J is TRBJ1-5; D unresolved. This TCR derives from an adult in good health. The CDR3 DNA reads as TGTGCCAGCAGCTTAGACGCCGGGCTCCCAGTGGAGCCCCAGCATTTT. It is translated as CASSLDAGLPVEPQHF. Full variable domain (outside the CDR3, taken from reference TRBV7-2 and TRBJ1-5): GAGVSQSPSNKVTEKGKDVELRCDPISGHTALYWYRQSLGQGLEFLIYFQGNSAPDKSGLPSDRFSAERTGGSVSTLTIQRTQQEDSAVYLCASSLDAGLPVEPQHFGDGTRLSIL.